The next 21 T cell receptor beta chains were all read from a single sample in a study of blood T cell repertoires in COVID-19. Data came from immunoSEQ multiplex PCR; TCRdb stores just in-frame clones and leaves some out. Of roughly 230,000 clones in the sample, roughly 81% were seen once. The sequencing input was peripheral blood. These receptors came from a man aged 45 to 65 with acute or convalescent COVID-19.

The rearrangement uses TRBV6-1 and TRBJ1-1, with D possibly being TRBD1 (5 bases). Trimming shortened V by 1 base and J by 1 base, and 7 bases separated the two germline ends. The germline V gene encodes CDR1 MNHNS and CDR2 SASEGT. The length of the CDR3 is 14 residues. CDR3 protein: CASSEDRKNTEAFF. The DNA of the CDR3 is TGTGCCAGCAGTGAAGACAGGAAGAACACTGAAGCTTTCTTT.

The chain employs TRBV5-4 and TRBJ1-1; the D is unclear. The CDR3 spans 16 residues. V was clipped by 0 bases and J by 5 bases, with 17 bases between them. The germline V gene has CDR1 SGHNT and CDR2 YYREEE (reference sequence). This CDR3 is CASSLDAGFGVTEAFF. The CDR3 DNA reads TGTGCCAGCAGCTTGGATGCAGGATTTGGTGTTACTGAAGCTTTCTTT.

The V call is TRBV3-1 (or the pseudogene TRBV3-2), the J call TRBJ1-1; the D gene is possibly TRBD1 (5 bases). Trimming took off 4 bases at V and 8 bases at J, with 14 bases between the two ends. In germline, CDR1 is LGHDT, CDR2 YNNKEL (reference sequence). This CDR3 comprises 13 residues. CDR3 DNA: TGTGCCAGCAGCCCCGCCGGGGCGGGAGAAGCTTTCTTT. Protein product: CASSPAGAGEAFF.

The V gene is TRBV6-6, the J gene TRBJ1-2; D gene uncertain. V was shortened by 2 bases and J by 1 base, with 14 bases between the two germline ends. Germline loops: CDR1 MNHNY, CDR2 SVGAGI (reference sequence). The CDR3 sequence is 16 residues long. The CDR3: CASSYPGGRGNYGYTF. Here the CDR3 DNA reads TGTGCCAGCAGTTACCCGGGAGGTCGGGGTAACTATGGCTACACCTTC.

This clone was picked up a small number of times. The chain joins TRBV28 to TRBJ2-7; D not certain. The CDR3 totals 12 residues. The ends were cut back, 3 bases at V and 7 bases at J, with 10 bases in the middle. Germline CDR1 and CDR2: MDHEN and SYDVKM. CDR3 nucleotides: TGTGCCAGCAGTTTTCCGGGTTATGAGCAGTACTTC. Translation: CASSFPGYEQYF.

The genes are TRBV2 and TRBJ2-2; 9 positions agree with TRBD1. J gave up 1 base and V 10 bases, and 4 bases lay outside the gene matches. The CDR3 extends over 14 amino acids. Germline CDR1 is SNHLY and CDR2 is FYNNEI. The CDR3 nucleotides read TGTGCCACCCCGGGACAGGGGAACACCGGGGAGCTGTTTTTT. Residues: CATPGQGNTGELFF.

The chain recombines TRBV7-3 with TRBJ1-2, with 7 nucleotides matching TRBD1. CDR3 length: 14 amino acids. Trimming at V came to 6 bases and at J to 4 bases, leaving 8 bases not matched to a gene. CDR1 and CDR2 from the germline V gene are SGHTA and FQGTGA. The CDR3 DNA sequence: TGTGCCAGCAGTCAACCTGGGACAGCCTATGGCTACACCTTC. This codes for CASSQPGTAYGYTF.

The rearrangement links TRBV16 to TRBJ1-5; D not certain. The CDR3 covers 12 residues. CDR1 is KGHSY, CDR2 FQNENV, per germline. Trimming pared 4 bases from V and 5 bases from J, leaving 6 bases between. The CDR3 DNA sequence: TGTGCCAGCAGCCCTCTAGATCAGCCCCAGCATTTT. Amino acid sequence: CASSPLDQPQHF.

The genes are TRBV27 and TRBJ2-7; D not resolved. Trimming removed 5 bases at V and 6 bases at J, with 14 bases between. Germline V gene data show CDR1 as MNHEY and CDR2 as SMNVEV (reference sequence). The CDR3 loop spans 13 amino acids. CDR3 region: CASSPRRLSEQYF. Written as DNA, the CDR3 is TGTGCCAGCAGTCCCCGGCGGTTGAGCGAGCAGTACTTC.

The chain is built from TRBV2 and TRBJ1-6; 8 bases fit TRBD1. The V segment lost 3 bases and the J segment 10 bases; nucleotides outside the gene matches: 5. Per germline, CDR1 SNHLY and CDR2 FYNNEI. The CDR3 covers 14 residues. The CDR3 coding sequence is TGTGCCAGCAGTGATCAGGGGGCGTTCTCACCCCTCCACTTT. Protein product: CASSDQGAFSPLHF.

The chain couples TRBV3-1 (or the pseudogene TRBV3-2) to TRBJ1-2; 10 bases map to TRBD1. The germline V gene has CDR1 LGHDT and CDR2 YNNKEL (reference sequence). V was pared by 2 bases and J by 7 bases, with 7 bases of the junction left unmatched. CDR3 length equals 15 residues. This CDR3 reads CASSQPPDRGLGYTF. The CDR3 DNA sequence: TGTGCCAGCAGCCAACCCCCCGACAGGGGGCTTGGCTACACCTTC.

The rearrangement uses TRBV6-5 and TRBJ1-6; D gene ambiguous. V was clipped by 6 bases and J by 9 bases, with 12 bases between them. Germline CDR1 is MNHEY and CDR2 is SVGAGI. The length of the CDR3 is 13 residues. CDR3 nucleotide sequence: TGTGCCAGCAGGTCACAGTCGAGTTCACCCCTCCACTTT. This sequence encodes CASRSQSSSPLHF.

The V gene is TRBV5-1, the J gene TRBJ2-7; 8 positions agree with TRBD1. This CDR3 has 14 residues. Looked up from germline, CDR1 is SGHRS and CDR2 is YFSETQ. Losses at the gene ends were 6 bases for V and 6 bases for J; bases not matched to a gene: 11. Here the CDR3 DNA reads TGCGCCAGCACGGTGTATACAGGGGGAGGCGAGCAGTACTTC. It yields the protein CASTVYTGGGEQYF.

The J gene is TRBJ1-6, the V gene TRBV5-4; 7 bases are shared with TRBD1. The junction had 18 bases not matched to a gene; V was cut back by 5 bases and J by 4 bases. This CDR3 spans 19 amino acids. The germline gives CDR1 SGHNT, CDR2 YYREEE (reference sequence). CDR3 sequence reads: CASRLIEGQSATYNSPLHF. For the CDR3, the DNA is TGTGCCAGCAGGCTGATCGAGGGACAGAGTGCAACATATAATTCACCCCTCCACTTT.

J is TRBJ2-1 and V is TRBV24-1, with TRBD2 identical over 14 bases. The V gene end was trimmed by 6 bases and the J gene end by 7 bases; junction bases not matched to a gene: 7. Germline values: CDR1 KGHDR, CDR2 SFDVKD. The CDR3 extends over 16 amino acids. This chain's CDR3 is CATSHRLAGGRNEQFF. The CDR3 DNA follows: TGTGCCACCAGTCACCGACTAGCGGGAGGGAGAAATGAGCAGTTCTTC.

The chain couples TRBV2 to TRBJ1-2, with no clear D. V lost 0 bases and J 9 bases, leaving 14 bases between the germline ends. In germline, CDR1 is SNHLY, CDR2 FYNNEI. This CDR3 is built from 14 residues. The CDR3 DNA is TGTGCCAGCAGTGAAGCGCCCGGCAGGATTAGCTACACCTTC. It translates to CASSEAPGRISYTF.

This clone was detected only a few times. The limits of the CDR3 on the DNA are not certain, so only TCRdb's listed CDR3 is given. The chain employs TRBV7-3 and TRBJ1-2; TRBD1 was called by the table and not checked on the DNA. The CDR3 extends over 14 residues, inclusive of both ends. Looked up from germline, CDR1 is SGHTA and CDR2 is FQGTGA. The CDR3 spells CASSLTGVGQGATF.

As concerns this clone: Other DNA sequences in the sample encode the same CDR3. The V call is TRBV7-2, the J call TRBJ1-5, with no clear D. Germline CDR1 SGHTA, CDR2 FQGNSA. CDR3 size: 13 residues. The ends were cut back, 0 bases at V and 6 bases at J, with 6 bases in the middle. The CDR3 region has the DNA TGTGCCAGCAGCTTAGCGCTGCGTCAGCCCCAGCATTTT. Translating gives CASSLALRQPQHF.

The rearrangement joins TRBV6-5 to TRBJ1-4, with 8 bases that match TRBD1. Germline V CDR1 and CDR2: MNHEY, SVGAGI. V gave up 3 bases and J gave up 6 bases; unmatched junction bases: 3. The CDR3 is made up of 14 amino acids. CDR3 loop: CASSYRQGYEKLFF. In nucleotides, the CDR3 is TGTGCCAGCAGTTATAGACAGGGGTATGAAAAACTGTTTTTT.

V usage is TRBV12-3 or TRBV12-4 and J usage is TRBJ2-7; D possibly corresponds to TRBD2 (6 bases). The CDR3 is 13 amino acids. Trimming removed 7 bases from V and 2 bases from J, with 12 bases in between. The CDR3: CASTRGQTYEQYF. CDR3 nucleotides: TGTGCCAGCACGCGGGGCCAAACCTACGAGCAGTACTTC.

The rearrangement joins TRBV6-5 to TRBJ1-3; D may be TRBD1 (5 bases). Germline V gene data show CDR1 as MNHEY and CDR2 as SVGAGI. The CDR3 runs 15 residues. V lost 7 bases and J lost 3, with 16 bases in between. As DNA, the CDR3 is TGTGCCAGCACCAGCTGGGGGGACTTTGGAAACACCATATATTTT. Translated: CASTSWGDFGNTIYF.